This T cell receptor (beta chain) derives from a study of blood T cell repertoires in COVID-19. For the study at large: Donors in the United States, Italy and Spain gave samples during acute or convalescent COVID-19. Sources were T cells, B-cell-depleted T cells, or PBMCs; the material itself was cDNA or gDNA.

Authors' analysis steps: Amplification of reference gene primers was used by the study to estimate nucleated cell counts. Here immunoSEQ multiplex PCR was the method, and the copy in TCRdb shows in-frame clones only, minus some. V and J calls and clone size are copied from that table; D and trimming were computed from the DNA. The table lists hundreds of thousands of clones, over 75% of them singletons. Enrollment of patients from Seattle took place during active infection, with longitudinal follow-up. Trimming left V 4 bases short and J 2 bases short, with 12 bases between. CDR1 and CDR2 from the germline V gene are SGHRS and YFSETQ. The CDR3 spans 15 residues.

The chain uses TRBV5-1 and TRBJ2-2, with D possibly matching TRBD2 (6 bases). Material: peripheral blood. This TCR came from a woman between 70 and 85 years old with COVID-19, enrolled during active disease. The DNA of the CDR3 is TGCGCCAGCAGCCCCCGGGACTTTAACACCGGGGAGCTGTTTTTT. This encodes CASSPRDFNTGELFF.